Listed below are T cell receptor beta chains from one sample, sequenced in a study of beta chain features in type 1 diabetes. Some clones are missing from TCRdb's copy, which holds only in-frame ones; the method was immunoSEQ multiplex PCR. The sample has roughly 250,000 clones; over 7.5% are singletons. The sequenced sample was naive CD4+ T cells from blood. These receptors were collected from a woman between 18 and 30 years old in good health. Each CDR3 is given with its conserved first and last residue. The D gene is left open where the match is weak. Expanded clones are given a class, and other clones once, few, many or no size at all.

D	length	size	V	J	DNA	CDR3
TRBD1	15	once	TRBV7-7	TRBJ2-2	TGTGCTAGCAGCCCTAGACAGGGCCGCACCGGGGAGCTGTTTTTT	CASSPRQGRTGELFF
NA	15	few	TRBV6-5	TRBJ1-1	TGTGCCAGCAGTTCGCGGACCCGGCGGGACACTGAAGCTTTCTTT	CASSSRTRRDTEAFF
TRBD2	15	NA	TRBV5-8	TRBJ2-5	TGTGCCAGCAGCAGTGGACTAGCCGTCCAAGAGACCCAGTACTTC	CASSSGLAVQETQYF
NA	17	few	TRBV30	TRBJ1-3	TGTGCCTGGAGTGTACATCGGACAGCCTTATCTGGAAACACCATATATTTT	CAWSVHRTALSGNTIYF
NA	12	NA	TRBV6-5	TRBJ1-2	TGTGCCAGCAGGGGTGGGTCGGGAGGCTACACCTTC	CASRGGSGGYTF
TRBD1	13	NA	TRBV10-1	TRBJ2-7	TGCGCCACCTCTAGGGGACAGGGCTACGAGCAGTACTTC	CATSRGQGYEQYF
TRBD1	14	few	TRBV27	TRBJ1-2	TGTGCCAGCAGTGGAAGGGGGCCTAACTATGGCTACACCTTC	CASSGRGPNYGYTF
NA	13	NA	TRBV11-3	TRBJ2-5	TGTGCCAGCAGCGTCGGGACTCAAGAGACCCAGTACTTC	CASSVGTQETQYF
TRBD2	15	many	TRBV9	TRBJ2-5	TGTGCCAGCAGCGTAGGTAGCGGGACATCTCAGACCCAGTACTTC	CASSVGSGTSQTQYF
NA	12	NA	TRBV29-1	TRBJ2-3	TGCAGCACCCGAGGGGGGGCAGATACGCAGTATTTT	CSTRGGADTQYF
NA	15	NA	TRBV5-1	TRBJ2-7	TGCGCCAGCAGCTCGGACAGCCCAACCTTCTACGAGCAGTACTTC	CASSSDSPTFYEQYF
NA	13	few	TRBV6-5	TRBJ1-2	TGTGCCAGCAGGTACAGGGAGGACTATGGCTACACCTTC	CASRYREDYGYTF
TRBD1	14	NA	TRBV7-9	TRBJ2-3	TGTGCCAGCAGCGGGACAGGGGACACAGATACGCAGTATTTT	CASSGTGDTDTQYF
NA	17	few	TRBV4-1	TRBJ1-5	TGCGCCAGCAGCCGGGGCTTGGCGACAGGACAATCGCAGCCCCAGCATTTT	CASSRGLATGQSQPQHF
NA	11	NA	TRBV20-1	TRBJ2-3	TGCAGTGCTAGTCAGGGAGATACGCAGTATTTT	CSASQGDTQYF
TRBD1	14	few	TRBV5-1	TRBJ1-1	TGCGCCAGCAGCGACCAGGGGGCGGGGACTGAAGCTTTCTTT	CASSDQGAGTEAFF
NA	13	NA	TRBV2	TRBJ1-5	TGTGCCAGCAATACGCTCGAGGATCAGCCCCAGCATTTT	CASNTLEDQPQHF
NA	13	many	TRBV11-2	TRBJ2-3	TGTGCCAGCAGCCTCGGTCCTCGGGATACGCAGTATTTT	CASSLGPRDTQYF
NA	13	NA	TRBV5-4	TRBJ2-5	TGTGCCAGCAGCCCCAGGGGGAGGGAGACCCAGTACTTC	CASSPRGRETQYF
TRBD2	15	few	TRBV5-1	TRBJ2-1	TGCGCCAGCAGTGTGACTAGCGGAGACTACAATGAGCAGTTCTTC	CASSVTSGDYNEQFF
TRBD1	14	few	TRBV5-1	TRBJ2-1	TGCGCCAGCAGCTTCGGACAGGGATACAATGAGCAGTTCTTC	CASSFGQGYNEQFF
TRBD2	16	few	TRBV4-1	TRBJ2-4	TGCGCCAGCAGCCAAGTCTTTAGCGGGAGCAAAAACATTCAGTACTTC	CASSQVFSGSKNIQYF
TRBD2	14	few	TRBV9	TRBJ2-1	TGTGCCAGCAGCGGTAGCGGGGGCTACAATGAGCAGTTCTTC	CASSGSGGYNEQFF
NA	13	few	TRBV29-1	TRBJ1-1	TGCAGCGTTTTAGGGGTGGTGAACACTGAAGCTTTCTTT	CSVLGVVNTEAFF
NA	15	NA	TRBV7-2	TRBJ1-1	TGTGCCAGCAGCTTCGGCGCAGGGATGAACACTGAAGCTTTCTTT	CASSFGAGMNTEAFF
TRBD2	15	NA	TRBV9	TRBJ2-3	TGTGCCAGCAGCGTCGGGACTAGAGGCACAGATACGCAGTATTTT	CASSVGTRGTDTQYF
NA	14	NA	TRBV5-1	TRBJ2-3	TGCGCCAGCAGCCCTAGCACTCTCACAGATACGCAGTATTTT	CASSPSTLTDTQYF
TRBD1	14	NA	TRBV18	TRBJ1-2	TGTGCCAGCTCACCACTCGACAGGGAGGTTTCCTACACCTTC	CASSPLDREVSYTF
NA	13	NA	TRBV14	TRBJ2-7	TGTGCCAGCAGCTCCCCGGGAGAGTACGAGCAGTACTTC	CASSSPGEYEQYF
TRBD1	13	few	TRBV19	TRBJ1-4	TGTGCCAGTTCTGACAGGGCATCGGGGAAACTGTTTTTT	CASSDRASGKLFF
TRBD1	15	few	TRBV5-1	TRBJ2-1	TGCGCCAGCAGCTCGGGACAGGGATCCTACAATGAGCAGTTCTTC	CASSSGQGSYNEQFF
NA	16	few	TRBV4-1	TRBJ1-1	TGCGCCAGCAGGAAGATGGGGCAGGGGAAGAACACTGAAGCTTTCTTT	CASRKMGQGKNTEAFF
TRBD1	14	few	TRBV7-8	TRBJ2-7	TGTGCCAGCAGCTTAAGGGACAGGGTCTACGAGCAGTACTTC	CASSLRDRVYEQYF
TRBD2	15	NA	TRBV5-6	TRBJ2-1	TGTGCCAGCAGCTTAGCGGGAGTAGGCTACAATGAGCAGTTCTTC	CASSLAGVGYNEQFF
NA	13	few	TRBV5-1	TRBJ2-3	TGCGCCAGCAGCCCGGGGGGCACAGATACGCAGTATTTT	CASSPGGTDTQYF
NA	14	NA	TRBV2	TRBJ2-1	TGTGCCAGCAGTCCCAGGACAGTAACTAATGAGCAGTTCTTC	CASSPRTVTNEQFF
NA	14	NA	TRBV18	TRBJ1-2	TGTGCCAGCTCACCGCCTGGGACAAGCTATGGCTACACCTTC	CASSPPGTSYGYTF
NA	14	NA	TRBV7-9	TRBJ1-4	TGTGCCAGCATTCTGGAAGAGGGATCAGAAAAACTGTTTTTT	CASILEEGSEKLFF
NA	13	few	TRBV7-3	TRBJ1-2	TGTGCCAGCAGCGCGACAGGCAACTATGGCTACACCTTC	CASSATGNYGYTF
NA	16	few	TRBV5-1	TRBJ1-1	TGCGCCAGCAGCTTGGTTGCGGGACGGGGGAACACTGAAGCTTTCTTT	CASSLVAGRGNTEAFF
NA	14	NA	TRBV29-1	TRBJ1-1	TGCAGCGTTCGTCAGACATCCATGAACACTGAAGCTTTCTTT	CSVRQTSMNTEAFF
NA	15	NA	TRBV29-1	TRBJ1-3	TGCAGCGTTGAACCCAGGCCGGTCATCGGAAACACCATATATTTT	CSVEPRPVIGNTIYF
NA	14	NA	TRBV4-1	TRBJ1-2	TGCGCCAGCAGCCCACCACCAGGACAGCAAGGCTACACCTTC	CASSPPPGQQGYTF
NA	15	NA	TRBV5-1	TRBJ2-2	TGCGCCAGCAGCTCGGGACAAATGAACACCGGGGAGCTGTTTTTT	CASSSGQMNTGELFF
NA	14	NA	TRBV7-9	TRBJ2-4	TGTGCCAGCAGCTTAGAGGCCCCCGGGAACATTCAGTACTTC	CASSLEAPGNIQYF
TRBD1	17	NA	TRBV27	TRBJ2-2	TGTGCCAGCAGTCCCCCTCCCGGGACAGATTACACCGGGGAGCTGTTTTTT	CASSPPPGTDYTGELFF
TRBD1	15	NA	TRBV6-5	TRBJ2-2	TGTGCCAGCAGTTCGACAGGGGTAGGGACCGGGGAGCTGTTTTTT	CASSSTGVGTGELFF
TRBD2	16	NA	TRBV4-1	TRBJ2-1	TGCGCCAGCAGCCAGGCTGGCGGGAGCTCCTACAATGAGCAGTTCTTC	CASSQAGGSSYNEQFF
TRBD1	13	NA	TRBV19	TRBJ1-5	TGTGCCAGTAGCCCAGGGACAGCTCAGCCCCAGCATTTT	CASSPGTAQPQHF
NA	13	NA	TRBV29-1	TRBJ1-2	TGCAGCGTTGAACAAACCAGATTTTATGGCTACACCTTC	CSVEQTRFYGYTF
TRBD1	18	NA	TRBV7-9	TRBJ2-7	TGTGCCAGCAGCTTAGTCGCGGGCAGGGGGCTATCCATTTACGAGCAGTACTTC	CASSLVAGRGLSIYEQYF
TRBD2	15	few	TRBV5-1	TRBJ2-7	TGCGCCAGCAGCACCGGGACTAGCGGGAATACCGAGCAGTACTTC	CASSTGTSGNTEQYF
TRBD1	15	few	TRBV5-1	TRBJ2-2	TGCGCCAGCAGCTCAGCCGGGACAGGGGCCGGGGAGCTGTTTTTT	CASSSAGTGAGELFF
TRBD2	17	NA	TRBV7-2	TRBJ2-2	TGTGCCAGCAGCTTCGGGGGAGGAGGACTAGCGCCCGGGGAGCTGTTTTTT	CASSFGGGGLAPGELFF
NA	15	NA	TRBV5-4	TRBJ1-4	TGTGCCAGCAGCTATATGGGGCCGACTAATGAAAAACTGTTTTTT	CASSYMGPTNEKLFF
TRBD1	15	NA	TRBV6-6	TRBJ1-3	TGTGCCAGCACTCTCTCCAGGGACAGTGGAAACACCATATATTTT	CASTLSRDSGNTIYF
TRBD1	16	many	TRBV10-3	TRBJ2-1	TGTGCCATCAGTGGAGACCGGGACAGAGTTTACAATGAGCAGTTCTTC	CAISGDRDRVYNEQFF
TRBD2	15	NA	TRBV4-1	TRBJ2-1	TGTGCCAGCAGCCAAGACGGGGCTAGCGGCAATGAGCAGTTCTTC	CASSQDGASGNEQFF